This T cell receptor beta chain emerged from a study of post-analysis software for immune sequencing data. Across the whole study: Recorded subtypes: relapsing-remitting, secondary progressive, progressive-relapsing; some patients unannotated.

A note on this clonotype: The antigen remains unidentified.

TCR beta libraries were prepared from cDNA with unique molecular identifiers. Some 500,000 cDNA molecules were recovered from an input of 1 to 10 million T cells. TCRdb re-derived calls from the PCR reads in MiXCR, one entry per CDR3 protein. The sample carries about 540,000 distinct CDR3 sequences, around 34% recorded once. This CDR3 has 13 amino acids. Germline CDR1 is MDHEN and CDR2 is SYDVKM. The V end lost 8 bases, the J end lost 3 bases, and 13 bases lay between the germline ends. Study conclusions and caveats: Controls had lower frequencies than patients of five TRBV segments, which included TRBV5-6, TRBV5-1 and TRBV20-1. Normalized Chao1 diversity in multiple sclerosis patients fell significantly below that of controls.

The TCR sequence derives from a girl between 2 and 17 years old with multiple sclerosis. This sequence joins TRBV28 and TRBJ1-2, with a weak D call TRBD1 (6 bases). Specimen: blood. The DNA for the CDR3 is TGTGCCAGCTTAAACCGGGGGCACTATGGCTACACCTTC. It specifies CASLNRGHYGYTF.